This entry is about one T cell receptor (beta chain). Its antigen is not identified. This entry comes from a study of CD8+ T cells in alopecia areata. General observations from the study: Scalp sample data also include resident alphabeta T cells from normal skin.

After isolation, RNA underwent reverse transcription to generate cDNA as the sequencing template. Profiled with immunoSEQ multiplex PCR; TCRdb holds only in-frame clones, not every one. The table lists 150,000 to 200,000 clones, roughly 58% of them singletons, with 16% in the top ten. The treatment was: oral pan-JAK inhibitor, 5-10 mg twice daily. In alopecia areata patients, both lesional scalp punch biopsies and peripheral blood were collected. The CDR3 has 13 amino acids. The V and J ends lost 3 bases and 11 bases respectively, with 14 bases between them. Germline V gene data show CDR1 as MNHNS and CDR2 as SASEGT.

The sequences come from CD4+ T cells sorted from blood, collected between weeks 55 and 65, from a patient treated with tofacitinib. The chain joins TRBV6-1 to TRBJ2-1; maybe TRBD1 (6 bases). The origin of this receptor is a human donor with alopecia areata. This chain's CDR3 is CASSDQGSLKQFF. DNA of the CDR3: TGTGCCAGCAGTGATCAGGGGTCCCTAAAGCAGTTCTTC.